Shown below are 10 T cell receptor beta chains from a single sample sequenced in a study of blood T cell repertoires in COVID-19. Sequencing used immunoSEQ multiplex PCR; TCRdb keeps in-frame clones, though not all of them. In the table there are 300,000 to 350,000 clones, roughly 86% of which are singletons. Source material: PBMCs or T cells enriched from blood (not recorded which). All receptors come from a woman aged 30 to 39 who had been exposed to COVID-19.

The genes are TRBV25-1 and TRBJ1-2; D call uncertain. The CDR3 totals 12 residues. The germline gives CDR1 MGHDK, CDR2 SYGVNS. The germline V and J ends were trimmed by 6 bases and 4 bases, with 9 bases remaining between them. In DNA form, the CDR3 reads TGTGCCAGCAGGGCAGGAGGCTATGGCTACACCTTC. This gives the protein CASRAGGYGYTF.

This clone occurred once. The gene calls are TRBV6-5 and TRBJ1-1; D call uncertain. Germline V lookup: CDR1 MNHEY, CDR2 SVGAGI. This CDR3 region has 15 residues. Trimming removed 2 bases at V and 4 bases at J, with 14 bases between. The CDR3 DNA is TGTGCCAGCAGTTACCATCCAGCAGGTGGCACTGAAGCTTTCTTT. This translates into CASSYHPAGGTEAFF.

This rearrangement joins TRBV29-1 to TRBJ1-1, with no clear D. Germline values: CDR1 SQVTM, CDR2 ANQGSEA. V lost 2 bases and J 0 bases, leaving 10 bases between the germline ends. The CDR3 spans 14 residues. The CDR3 sequence: CSVESRSVNTEAFF. CDR3 nucleotides: TGCAGCGTTGAATCCCGCAGCGTGAACACTGAAGCTTTCTTT.

The CDR3 DNA is TGTGCCATCAGTGAGAGGTCTGCTAGCGGAGGCACAGATACGCAGTATTTT. Translated, it gives CAISERSASGGTDTQYF. The rearrangement uses TRBV10-3 and TRBJ2-3; 7 nucleotides line up with TRBD2. The trim removed 2 bases at V and 1 base at J, leaving 9 bases unmatched. From germline, CDR1 is ENHRY and CDR2 SYGVKD. The CDR3 runs 17 residues.

The rearrangement links TRBV30 to TRBJ2-1, with 9 bases fitting TRBD2. From germline, CDR1 is GTSNPN and CDR2 SVGIG (reference sequence). The junction had 9 bases not matched to a gene; V was cut back by 5 bases and J by 1 base. The CDR3 runs to 16 residues. The CDR3 is CAWLAGGWGSYNEQFF. CDR3 coding DNA: TGTGCCTGGCTCGCGGGAGGGTGGGGTTCCTACAATGAGCAGTTCTTC.

This clone was detected only a few times. The CDR3 DNA is TGTGCCAGTAGTGCCGGGACACCCTCCCGGCCCCAGCATTTT. Protein sequence: CASSAGTPSRPQHF. V gene TRBV19 combines with J gene TRBJ1-5; possible D gene TRBD1, 6 bases. V lost 5 bases and J 9 bases, leaving 17 bases between the germline ends. CDR1 is LNHDA, CDR2 SQIVND, per germline (reference sequence). The CDR3 has 14 amino acids.

The gene calls are TRBV7-4 and TRBJ2-3; a weak D match, TRBD2 (5 bases). V gave up 5 bases and J gave up 2 bases, with 17 bases separating them. The germline CDR1 and CDR2 sequences are SGHVT and SQSDAQ. The CDR3 totals 16 residues. The CDR3 region is CASSPYPASYTDTQYF. In DNA, the CDR3 is TGTGCCAGCAGCCCTTACCCGGCTAGCTACACAGATACGCAGTATTTT. The whole variable domain, remainder taken from reference TRBV7-4 and TRBJ2-3, is GAGVSQSPRYKVAKRGRDVALRCDSISGHVTLYWYRQTLGQGSEVLTYSQSDAQRDKSGRPSGRFSAERPERSVSTLKIQRTEQGDSAVYLCASSPYPASYTDTQYFGPGTRLTVL.

The chain carries TRBV3-1 (or the pseudogene TRBV3-2) and TRBJ2-5; tentatively, D is TRBD1 (6 bases). V lost 5 bases to trimming and J lost 1 base, with 11 bases between them. The CDR3 extends over 14 amino acids. CDR1 is LGHDT and CDR2 is YNNKEL in the germline V gene (reference sequence). CDR3 coding DNA: TGTGCCAGCAGCTCAAGGGGGATCCAAGAGACCCAGTACTTC. Protein product: CASSSRGIQETQYF.

J is TRBJ2-7 and V is TRBV18, with D possibly matching TRBD2 (5 bases). The germline CDR1 and CDR2 sequences are KGHSH and LQKENI. The germline V and J ends were trimmed by 4 bases and 3 bases, with 16 bases remaining between them. This CDR3 spans 15 amino acids. The CDR3 loop is CASSRRDALRYEQYF. DNA of the CDR3: TGTGCCAGCTCACGACGGGATGCCTTGCGCTACGAGCAGTACTTC.

This clone was seen once. The rearrangement joins TRBV15 to TRBJ2-7; no firm D call. The CDR3 runs to 15 residues. Trimming removed 1 base at V and 6 bases at J, with 16 bases between. The germline CDR1 and CDR2 sequences are LNHNV and YYDKDF (reference sequence). The CDR3 sequence is CATSRAGTAPGEQYF. The CDR3, as DNA: TGTGCCACCAGCAGAGCAGGTACAGCACCCGGCGAGCAGTACTTC.